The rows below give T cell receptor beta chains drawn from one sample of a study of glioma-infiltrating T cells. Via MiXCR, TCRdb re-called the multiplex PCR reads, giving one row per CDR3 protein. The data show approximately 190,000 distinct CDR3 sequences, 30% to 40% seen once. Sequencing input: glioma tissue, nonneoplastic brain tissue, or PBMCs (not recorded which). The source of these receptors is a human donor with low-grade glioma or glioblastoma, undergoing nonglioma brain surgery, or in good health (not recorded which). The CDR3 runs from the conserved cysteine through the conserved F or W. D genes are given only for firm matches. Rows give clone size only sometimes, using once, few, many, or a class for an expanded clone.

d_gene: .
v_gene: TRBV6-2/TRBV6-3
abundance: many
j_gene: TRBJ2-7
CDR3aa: CASSYSYRLPSYEQYF
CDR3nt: TGTGCCAGCAGTTACTCGTATAGACTACCATCCTACGAGCAGTACTTC

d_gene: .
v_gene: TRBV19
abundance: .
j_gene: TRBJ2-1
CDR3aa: CASSSSTGSYNEQFF
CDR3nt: TGTGCCAGTAGTAGCTCTACCGGCTCCTACAATGAGCAGTTCTTC

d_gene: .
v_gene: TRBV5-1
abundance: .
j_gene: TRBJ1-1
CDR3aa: CASSFSRRMGGTEAFF
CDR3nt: TGCGCCAGCAGCTTTAGCAGACGGATGGGGGGCACTGAAGCTTTCTTT

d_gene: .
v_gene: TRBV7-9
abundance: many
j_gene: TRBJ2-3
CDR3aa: CASSLTTGTDTQYF
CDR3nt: TGTGCCAGCAGCTTAACTACCGGCACAGATACGCAGTATTTT

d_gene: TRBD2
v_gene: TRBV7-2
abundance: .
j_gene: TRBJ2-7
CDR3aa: CVSSLGLASDEQYF
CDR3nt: TGTGTCAGCAGCTTAGGACTAGCGTCGGATGAGCAGTACTTC

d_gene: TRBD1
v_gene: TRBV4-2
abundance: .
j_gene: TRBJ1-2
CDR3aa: CASIQGWTGSSYGYTF
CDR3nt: TGTGCCAGCATCCAAGGTTGGACAGGTTCTAGCTATGGCTACACCTTC

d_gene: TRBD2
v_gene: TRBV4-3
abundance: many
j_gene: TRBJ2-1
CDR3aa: CASSQDRGGHTYNEQFF
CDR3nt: TGCGCCAGCAGCCAAGATCGGGGGGGACATACTTACAATGAGCAGTTCTTC

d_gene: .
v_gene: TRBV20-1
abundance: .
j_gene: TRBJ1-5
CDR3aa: CSATPGFSNKPQHF
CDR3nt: TGCAGTGCAACTCCGGGATTTAGTAATAAGCCCCAGCATTTT

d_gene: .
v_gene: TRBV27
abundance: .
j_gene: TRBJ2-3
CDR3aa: CALSLGRDTQDF
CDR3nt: TGTGCCCTCAGTTTAGGCCGGGATACGCAGGATTTT

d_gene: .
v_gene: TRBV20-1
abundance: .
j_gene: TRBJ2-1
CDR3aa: CRAPPRTRGYNEQFF
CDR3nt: TGCCGTGCTCCCCCAAGGACTCGCGGATACAATGAGCAGTTCTTC

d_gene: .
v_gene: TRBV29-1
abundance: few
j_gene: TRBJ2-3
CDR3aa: CSVAVTRADTQYF
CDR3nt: TGCAGCGTTGCCGTAACTAGGGCAGATACGCAGTATTTT

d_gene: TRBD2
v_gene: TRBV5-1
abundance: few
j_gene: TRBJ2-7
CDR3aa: CASSWTSGSYEQYF
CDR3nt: TGCGCCAGCAGCTGGACTAGCGGGAGCTACGAGCAGTACTTC

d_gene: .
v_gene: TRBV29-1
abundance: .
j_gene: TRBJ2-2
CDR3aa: CSVDKGNTGELVF
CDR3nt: TGCAGCGTTGACAAGGGAAACACCGGGGAGCTGGTTTTT

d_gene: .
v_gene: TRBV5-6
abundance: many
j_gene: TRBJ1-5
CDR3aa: CASSSRESNQPQHF
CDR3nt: TGTGCCAGCAGCTCCCGGGAAAGCAATCAGCCCCAGCATTTT

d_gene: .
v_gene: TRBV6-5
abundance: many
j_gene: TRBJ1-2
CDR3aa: CASSYSKSQGYGYTF
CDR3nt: TGTGCCAGCAGTTACTCGAAATCTCAGGGGTATGGCTACACCTTC

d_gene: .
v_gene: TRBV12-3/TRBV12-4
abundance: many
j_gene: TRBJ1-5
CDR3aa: CASSSVGLGTNQPQHF
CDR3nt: TGTGCCAGCAGTTCCGTTGGGTTGGGGACAAATCAGCCCCAGCATTTT

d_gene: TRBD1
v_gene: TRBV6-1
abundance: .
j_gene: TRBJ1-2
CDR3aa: CASRWTGNGHTF
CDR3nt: TGTGCCAGCAGATGGACAGGCAATGGCCACACCTTC

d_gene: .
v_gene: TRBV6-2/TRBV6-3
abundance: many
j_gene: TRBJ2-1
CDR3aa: CASSPDSETSYNEQFF
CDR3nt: TGTGCCAGCAGTCCCGACAGCGAGACCTCCTACAATGAGCAGTTCTTC

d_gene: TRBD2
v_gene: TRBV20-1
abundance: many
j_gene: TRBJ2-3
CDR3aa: CSARGLLAGEGDTQYF
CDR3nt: TGCAGTGCTAGAGGTTTGTTAGCGGGAGAAGGAGATACGCAGTATTTT

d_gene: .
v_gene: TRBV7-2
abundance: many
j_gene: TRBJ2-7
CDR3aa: CASSLAGSVHEQYF
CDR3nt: TGTGCCAGCAGCTTAGCCGGGAGCGTCCACGAGCAGTACTTC

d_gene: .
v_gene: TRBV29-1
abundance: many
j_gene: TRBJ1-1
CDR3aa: CSVGRGGTEAFF
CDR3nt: TGCAGCGTTGGTAGAGGAGGCACTGAAGCTTTCTTT

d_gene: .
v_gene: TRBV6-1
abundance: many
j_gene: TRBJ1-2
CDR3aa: CASSVGGGDYGYTF
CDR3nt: TGTGCCAGCAGTGTGGGGGGTGGGGACTATGGCTACACCTTC

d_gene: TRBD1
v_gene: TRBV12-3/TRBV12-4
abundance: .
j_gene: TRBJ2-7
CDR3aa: CATSQGQVYEQYF
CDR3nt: TGTGCCACCAGTCAGGGACAGGTCTACGAGCAGTACTTC

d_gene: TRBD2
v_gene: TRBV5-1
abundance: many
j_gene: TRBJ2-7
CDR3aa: CASRLGAGAIGEQYF
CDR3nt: TGCGCCAGCCGACTAGGAGCGGGAGCTATCGGCGAGCAGTACTTC

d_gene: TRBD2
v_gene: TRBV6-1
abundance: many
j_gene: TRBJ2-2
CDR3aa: CASCRAGSGELFF
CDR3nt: TGTGCCAGCTGTAGAGCGGGGTCCGGGGAGCTGTTTTTT

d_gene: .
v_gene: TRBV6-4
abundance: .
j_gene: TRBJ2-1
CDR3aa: CASSGSTRGSNEQFF
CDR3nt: TGTGCCAGCAGTGGCTCGACTAGAGGGAGCAATGAGCAGTTCTTC

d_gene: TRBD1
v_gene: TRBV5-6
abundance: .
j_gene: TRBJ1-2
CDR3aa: CASSLDRGKGYTF
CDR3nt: TGTGCCAGCAGCTTGGACAGGGGGAAGGGCTACACCTTC

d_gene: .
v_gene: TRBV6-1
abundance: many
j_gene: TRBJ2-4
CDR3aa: CASRWWDIQYF
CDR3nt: TGTGCCAGCAGGTGGTGGGACATTCAGTACTTC

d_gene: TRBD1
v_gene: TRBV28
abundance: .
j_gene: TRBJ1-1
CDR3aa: CASSPGTGDTEAFF
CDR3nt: TGTGCCAGCAGTCCCGGGACAGGGGACACTGAAGCTTTCTTT

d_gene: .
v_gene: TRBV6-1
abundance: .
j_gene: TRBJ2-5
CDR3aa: CASSQGATQETLYF
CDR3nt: TGTGCCAGCAGCCAAGGGGCGACCCAAGAGACCCTGTACTTC

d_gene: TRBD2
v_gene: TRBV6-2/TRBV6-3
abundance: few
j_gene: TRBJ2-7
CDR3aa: CASSPPLAAQLRHYEQYF
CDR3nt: TGTGCCAGCAGTCCACCTCTAGCGGCACAACTCCGTCACTACGAGCAGTACTTC

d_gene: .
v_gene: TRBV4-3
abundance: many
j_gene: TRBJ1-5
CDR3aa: CASSQVRGTPVQPQHF
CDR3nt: TGCGCCAGCAGCCAAGTACGAGGCACGCCGGTTCAGCCCCAGCATTTT

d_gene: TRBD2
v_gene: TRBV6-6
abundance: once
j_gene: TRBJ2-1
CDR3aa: CASSGLAGGDYNEQFF
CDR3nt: TGTGCCAGCAGTGGTTTAGCGGGAGGTGACTACAATGAGCAGTTCTTC

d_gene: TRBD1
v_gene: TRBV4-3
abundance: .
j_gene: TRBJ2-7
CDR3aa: CASSQDGAGGQRYEQYF
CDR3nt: TGCGCCAGCAGCCAAGACGGGGCAGGGGGCCAAAGATACGAGCAGTACTTC

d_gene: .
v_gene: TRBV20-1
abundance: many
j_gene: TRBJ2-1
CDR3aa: CSAIIAVTGNEQFF
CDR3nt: TGCAGTGCTATCATAGCGGTCACTGGGAATGAGCAGTTCTTC

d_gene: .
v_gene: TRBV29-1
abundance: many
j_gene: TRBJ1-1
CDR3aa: CSETELDTEAFF
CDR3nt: TGCAGCGAAACAGAGTTGGACACTGAAGCTTTCTTT

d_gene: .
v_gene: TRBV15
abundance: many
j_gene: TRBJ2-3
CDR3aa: CATRAGGTDTQYF
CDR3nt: TGTGCCACCAGGGCCGGGGGCACAGATACGCAGTATTTT

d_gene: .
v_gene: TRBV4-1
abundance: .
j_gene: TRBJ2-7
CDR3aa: CASRERGRIYEQYF
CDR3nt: TGCGCCAGCAGAGAAAGGGGGAGAATCTACGAGCAGTACTTC

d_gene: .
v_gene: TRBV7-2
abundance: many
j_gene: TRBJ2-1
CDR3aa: CASGRGGSSYNEQFF
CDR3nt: TGTGCCAGCGGGCGCGGAGGGAGCTCCTACAATGAGCAGTTCTTC

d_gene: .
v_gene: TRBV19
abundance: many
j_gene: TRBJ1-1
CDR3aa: CASNGRHMNTEAFF
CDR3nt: TGTGCCAGTAATGGTAGGCATATGAACACTGAAGCTTTCTTT

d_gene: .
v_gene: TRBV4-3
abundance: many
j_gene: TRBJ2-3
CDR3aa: CASSPRRADTQYF
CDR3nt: TGCGCCAGCAGCCCTCGTAGAGCAGATACGCAGTATTTT

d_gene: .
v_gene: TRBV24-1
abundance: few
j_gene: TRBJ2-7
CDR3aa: CATSGPVSYEQYF
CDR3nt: TGTGCCACCAGTGGCCCGGTATCTTACGAGCAGTACTTC

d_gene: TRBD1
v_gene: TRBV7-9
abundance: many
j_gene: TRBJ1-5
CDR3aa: CASSLSGGEPQHF
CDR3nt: TGTGCCAGCAGCTTATCAGGGGGCGAACCCCAGCATTTT

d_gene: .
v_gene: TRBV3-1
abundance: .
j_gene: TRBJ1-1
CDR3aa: CASSQTSWFRVNTEAFF
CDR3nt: TGTGCCAGCAGCCAAACCTCCTGGTTCAGGGTCAACACTGAAGCTTTCTTT

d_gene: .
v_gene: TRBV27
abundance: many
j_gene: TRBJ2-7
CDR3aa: CASSFRREVVGYGEQYF
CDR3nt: TGTGCCAGCAGTTTTAGGAGGGAGGTTGTGGGGTACGGCGAGCAGTACTTC

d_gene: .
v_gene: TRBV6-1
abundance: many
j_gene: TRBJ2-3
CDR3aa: CASSEDLDTGTQYF
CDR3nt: TGTGCCAGCAGTGAGGACCTGGATACGGGTACGCAGTATTTT